A single sample is the source of the 13 T cell receptor beta chains below, sequenced in a study of blood T cell repertoires in COVID-19. Data came from immunoSEQ multiplex PCR; TCRdb stores just in-frame clones and leaves some out. The sample holds about 480,000 clones, roughly 90% seen once. What was sequenced was PBMCs or T cells enriched from blood (not recorded which). The receptor source for this set is a woman aged 40 to 50 who had recovered from COVID-19.

The CDR3 protein is CASSLWQGIYEQYF. The CDR3 DNA follows: TGCGCCAGCAGCTTGTGGCAGGGGATCTACGAGCAGTACTTC. The chain links TRBV5-1 to TRBJ2-7, with D tentatively TRBD1 (6 bases). Germline V gene lookup returns CDR1 SGHRS and CDR2 YFSETQ. Trimming cost V 1 base and J 3 bases, with 11 bases left between them. There are 14 residues in the CDR3.

This CDR3 reads CASSEDRGKGNTIYF. CDR3 coding DNA: TGTGCCAGCAGTGAAGACAGGGGGAAAGGAAACACCATATATTTT. V and J are TRBV2 and TRBJ1-3; 8 bases align to TRBD1. The CDR3 runs 15 residues. CDR1 SNHLY and CDR2 FYNNEI come from the germline V gene. V trimming: 1 base; J trimming: 4 bases; junction bases outside the gene matches: 3.

The gene calls are TRBV11-3 and TRBJ1-5, with a possible D match to TRBD1 (5 bases). Trimming took off 3 bases at V and 4 bases at J, with 7 bases between the two ends. Germline V gene sequence: CDR1 SGHNT, CDR2 YENEEA. The CDR3 consists of 13 residues. The DNA for the CDR3 is TGTGCCAGCAGCTTCGACAGTAATCAGCCCCAGCATTTT. It yields the protein CASSFDSNQPQHF.

This clone occurred once. J is TRBJ1-6 and V is TRBV6-1; possible D gene TRBD1, 5 bases. CDR1 is MNHNS, CDR2 SASEGT, per germline. The CDR3 covers 14 residues. The V gene lost 2 bases and the J gene lost 10 bases, with 12 bases spanning the gap. DNA of the CDR3: TGTGCCAGCAGTGAACACGGGGGTAGGTCACCCCTCCACTTT. Translation gives CASSEHGGRSPLHF.

The V call is TRBV5-5, the J call TRBJ2-1; 9 bases align to TRBD2. Germline V lookup: CDR1 SGHKS, CDR2 YYEKEE (reference sequence). With 0 bases clipped from V and 10 bases from J, the junction kept 8 bases outside the gene matches. This CDR3 region has 15 residues. DNA of the CDR3: TGTGCCAGCAGCTTGGCCGTGCGGGAGGGCCGAGAGCAGTTCTTC. Translated, it gives CASSLAVREGREQFF.

This chain joins TRBV25-1 and TRBJ1-3; 7 nucleotides line up with TRBD1. Trimming at V came to 5 bases and at J to 2 bases, leaving 3 bases not matched to a gene. The CDR3 runs to 14 residues. Germline V lookup: CDR1 MGHDK, CDR2 SYGVNS. The CDR3 is CASSLTGAGNTIYF. The DNA of the CDR3 is TGTGCCAGCAGTTTAACAGGGGCTGGAAACACCATATATTTT.

The rearrangement joins TRBV11-3 to TRBJ1-6; maybe TRBD1 (6 bases). This CDR3 is 14 amino acids long. The germline CDR1 and CDR2 sequences are SGHNT and YENEEA. Between the trimmed V and J ends, which lost 6 bases and 6 bases, there was a span of 12 bases. The CDR3 loop is CASRLTGINSPLHF. Here the CDR3 DNA reads TGTGCCAGCAGGCTAACAGGGATTAATTCACCCCTCCACTTT.

The chain uses TRBV10-2 and TRBJ2-7; a possible D gene is TRBD2 (5 bases). Looked up from germline, CDR1 is WSHSY and CDR2 is SAAADI. The CDR3 extends over 13 amino acids. V gave up 4 bases and J gave up 0 bases, with 7 bases separating them. CDR3 DNA: TGCGCCAGCAGTGTGGCGGGCTCCTACGAGCAGTACTTC. Protein: CASSVAGSYEQYF.

The chain uses TRBV7-2 and TRBJ1-1; TRBD1 matches at 9 bases. Germline loops: CDR1 SGHTA, CDR2 FQGNSA. J lost 1 base, V lost 4 bases, and 7 bases had no gene match. The CDR3 totals 16 residues. The CDR3 nucleotides are TGTGCCAGCAGCTCGGTGACAGGGGGGTGGAACACTGAAGCTTTCTTT. Amino acids: CASSSVTGGWNTEAFF.

Notes on this clone: At one end the junction does not follow the germline gene, possibly because of a read error. This rearrangement joins TRBV5-4 to TRBJ2-5; 10 bases are shared with TRBD2. The germline gives CDR1 SGHNT, CDR2 YYREEE (reference sequence). This CDR3 is 16 amino acids long. The CDR3 is CASSTWGLAKQGTQYF. The CDR3 region has the DNA TGTGCCAGCAGCACATGGGGACTAGCGAAACAAGGGACCCAGTACTTC.

The chain joins TRBV7-2 to TRBJ2-5, with 10 bases identical to TRBD2. The germline CDR1 and CDR2 sequences are SGHTA and FQGNSA. With 1 base clipped from V and 4 bases from J, the junction kept 9 bases outside the gene matches. The CDR3 extends over 17 amino acids. The CDR3 protein is CASSLGSLAGVGETQYF. The CDR3, as DNA: TGTGCCAGCAGCTTAGGATCTCTAGCGGGAGTAGGAGAGACCCAGTACTTC. The variable domain in full, with the rest retrieved from reference TRBV7-2 and TRBJ2-5, is GAGVSQSPSNKVTEKGKDVELRCDPISGHTALYWYRQSLGQGLEFLIYFQGNSAPDKSGLPSDRFSAERTGGSVSTLTIQRTQQEDSAVYLCASSLGSLAGVGETQYFGPGTRLLVL.

This clone has a single count. The chain couples TRBV6-5 to TRBJ1-1; D remains unclear. The V and J ends lost 1 base and 1 base respectively, with 10 bases between them. CDR1 and CDR2 (germline): MNHEY, SVGAGI. The CDR3 has 15 residues. The CDR3: CASSYFDTSNTEAFF. As DNA, the CDR3 is TGTGCCAGCAGTTACTTCGACACCTCGAACACTGAAGCTTTCTTT.

Here the CDR3 DNA reads TGTGCCAGCAGCTTAAGACAGGGTGCCTACAATGAGCAGTTCTTC. Its protein is CASSLRQGAYNEQFF. The V call is TRBV7-2, the J call TRBJ2-1; 7 positions match TRBD1. V gave up 2 bases and J gave up 2 bases; unmatched junction bases: 3. The CDR3 has 15 residues. Germline loops: CDR1 SGHTA, CDR2 FQGNSA.